Listed below are T cell receptor beta chains from one sample, sequenced in a study of T cell responses to AZD1222 COVID-19 vaccine. TCRdb keeps only in-frame clones here, not all; method: immunoSEQ multiplex PCR. The data contain about 120,000 clones, about 93% of them singletons. Material: peripheral blood, obtained 28 days after the second AZD1222 dose. The receptors come from an adult who received the AZD1222 COVID-19 vaccine. CDR3s include the opening cysteine and the closing phenylalanine or tryptophan. D genes are given only for firm matches. Size tells how often a clone was seen (once, few, many) or the class of an expanded clone, and some rows leave it out.

>.|.|12|TRBJ1-3|TRBV25-1
TGTGCCAGCAGTCCAGTTGGAAACACCATATATTTT
CASSPVGNTIYF
>TRBD2|.|17|TRBJ2-1|TRBV4-2
TGTGCCAGCAGCCAAGAAGGGACTAGCGGCACCGTAGGTGAGCAGTTCTTC
CASSQEGTSGTVGEQFF
>.|.|15|TRBJ1-4|TRBV7-2
TGTGCCAGCAGCTTAGCCCTGCTGGGGGATGAAAAACTGTTTTTT
CASSLALLGDEKLFF
>.|.|14|TRBJ1-1|TRBV6-1
TGTGCCAGCAGTGAACTGGGGACTGGCACTGAAGCTTTCTTT
CASSELGTGTEAFF
>TRBD1|.|15|TRBJ2-7|TRBV11-2
TGTGCCAGCAGCCGAGGACAGGGGGTTCCCTACGAGCAGTACTTC
CASSRGQGVPYEQYF
>.|.|16|TRBJ2-2|TRBV3-1/TRBV3-2
TGTGCCAGCAGCCAACACGAAGCAGGTTTCACCGGGGAGCTGTTTTTT
CASSQHEAGFTGELFF
>TRBD1|.|14|TRBJ2-7|TRBV10-2
TGCGCCAGCAGGGGACAGGAGAAGACCTACGAGCAGTACTTC
CASRGQEKTYEQYF
>.|.|14|TRBJ2-4|TRBV6-2/TRBV6-3
TGTGCCAGCAGTTTTTCTCACCTGAAAAACATTCAGTACTTC
CASSFSHLKNIQYF
>.|.|13|TRBJ1-1|TRBV10-3
TGTGCCATCAGTGACGGGGGAACGGGTGAAGCTTTCTTT
CAISDGGTGEAFF
>TRBD1|once|17|TRBJ2-3|TRBV7-2
TGTGCCAGCAGCTTTGACGTGGACAGGGGGGCGACAGATACGCAGTATTTT
CASSFDVDRGATDTQYF
>.|.|13|TRBJ2-3|TRBV4-3
TGCGCCAGCAGCGAACGGACAGCAGATACGCAGTATTTT
CASSERTADTQYF
>.|few|14|TRBJ1-6|TRBV14
TGTGCCAGCAGCCAAGGGACAGCTTATTCACCCCTCCACTTT
CASSQGTAYSPLHF
>TRBD2|.|19|TRBJ2-2|TRBV3-1/TRBV3-2
TGTGCCAGCAGCCAACCGGGACTAGCGGGGGGACAGAACACCGGGGAGCTGTTTTTT
CASSQPGLAGGQNTGELFF
>.|.|12|TRBJ2-1|TRBV10-3
TGTGCCATCAGTGAATTGGGAGGTGAGCAGTTCTTC
CAISELGGEQFF
>.|.|16|TRBJ2-7|TRBV25-1
TGTGCCAGCAGTGCCTCGGGGTGGGGTAGTCCGACCGAGCAGTACTTC
CASSASGWGSPTEQYF
>.|once|17|TRBJ1-1|TRBV27
TGTGCCAGCAGTTTATTAGTCGGGTCAAAGGTGAACACTGAAGCTTTCTTT
CASSLLVGSKVNTEAFF
>.|.|12|TRBJ2-2|TRBV27
TGTGCCAGCAGTCCAAATGCCGGGGAGCTGTTTTTT
CASSPNAGELFF
>.|.|14|TRBJ1-1|TRBV2
TGTGCCAGCAGTGGGAGTTGGATGAACACTGAAGCTTTCTTT
CASSGSWMNTEAFF
>.|.|15|TRBJ2-7|TRBV3-1/TRBV3-2
TGTGCCAGCAGCCGGGCGGGGGCCATCGTCGACGAGCAGTACTTC
CASSRAGAIVDEQYF
>TRBD1|.|15|TRBJ1-4|TRBV28
TGTGCCAGCAGTACACAGGGTTCGGGACAGGAAAAACTGTTTTTT
CASSTQGSGQEKLFF
>.|once|13|TRBJ2-1|TRBV3-1/TRBV3-2
TGTGCCAGCAGGGGGGCCAAGTACAATGAGCAGTTCTTC
CASRGAKYNEQFF
>.|.|13|TRBJ2-1|TRBV9
TGTGCCAGCAATAAGGGGACAACTAATGAGCAGTTCTTC
CASNKGTTNEQFF
>TRBD2|.|17|TRBJ2-2|TRBV4-3
TGCGCCAGCAGCTCTGGGACTAGGGAAAAAGAGACCGGGGAGCTGTTTTTT
CASSSGTREKETGELFF
>TRBD2|.|16|TRBJ2-2|TRBV11-2
TGTGCCAGCAGCTTATCTAGCGGGGTGAACACCGGGGAGCTGTTTTTT
CASSLSSGVNTGELFF
>.|.|14|TRBJ2-7|TRBV12-5
TGTGCTAGTGGTTCGGGACAATTCGGCTACGAGCAGTACTTC
CASGSGQFGYEQYF
>TRBD1|.|15|TRBJ2-6|TRBV6-5
TGTGCCAGCAGTTCCCGGACAGGGGGAGGCAACGTCCTGACTTTC
CASSSRTGGGNVLTF
>TRBD1|few|13|TRBJ1-2|TRBV19
TGTGCCAGTAGTAGGACAGGGAACTATGGCTACACCTTC
CASSRTGNYGYTF
>.|.|14|TRBJ1-1|TRBV6-2/TRBV6-3
TGTGCCAGCAGTACCGCGCCAGGGAACACTGAAGCTTTCTTT
CASSTAPGNTEAFF
>.|few|14|TRBJ1-2|TRBV5-1
TGCGCCAGCAGCCCGGACCAGGGAGGCTATGGCTACACCTTC
CASSPDQGGYGYTF
>.|.|16|TRBJ2-5|TRBV7-2
TGTGCCAGCAGTTCTCAGGGGATCAGTTGGCAAGAGACCCAGTACTTC
CASSSQGISWQETQYF
>.|.|14|TRBJ1-2|TRBV9
TGTGCCAGCAGCGAAGGGATTGCTAACTATGGCTACACCTTC
CASSEGIANYGYTF
>TRBD1|.|14|TRBJ1-4|TRBV5-1
TGCGCCAGCAGCTCGGACAGGGCTAATGAAAAACTGTTTTTT
CASSSDRANEKLFF
>.|.|14|TRBJ2-1|TRBV15
TGTGCCACCAGCAGAAGACTCGACGGGGATGAGCAGTTCTTC
CATSRRLDGDEQFF
>.|.|14|TRBJ1-3|TRBV6-6
TGTGCCAGCAGTCATGACAGGCTTGGAAACACCATATATTTT
CASSHDRLGNTIYF
>.|.|15|TRBJ2-7|TRBV4-3
TGCGCCAGCAGCCAAGCTGTACAGGGCTCCTACGAGCAGTACTTC
CASSQAVQGSYEQYF
>.|.|16|TRBJ2-2|TRBV5-1
TGCGCCAGCAGCTTTTCAATTTCGGGGAACACCGGGGAGCTGTTTTTT
CASSFSISGNTGELFF
>.|few|14|TRBJ1-1|TRBV3-1/TRBV3-2
TGTGCCAGCAGCCCTCAGAACATGAACACTGAAGCTTTCTTT
CASSPQNMNTEAFF
>TRBD2|.|16|TRBJ2-2|TRBV6-6
TGTGCCAGCAGTTATATGGCGGGAGGACTGAACGGGGAGCTGTTTTTT
CASSYMAGGLNGELFF
>.|.|11|TRBJ1-1|TRBV20-1
TGCAGTGCTAACTGGAACACTGAAGCTTTCTTT
CSANWNTEAFF
>.|.|11|TRBJ1-2|TRBV30
TGTGCCTGGACCGCGGGCGGCGGCTACACCTTC
CAWTAGGGYTF
>.|.|15|TRBJ2-2|TRBV5-1
TGCGCCAGCAGCTTGGGACGGTCCAACACCGGGGAGCTGTTTTTT
CASSLGRSNTGELFF
>.|.|12|TRBJ2-5|TRBV12-3/TRBV12-4
TGTGCCAGCGCTCTCACCGGCGAGACCCAGTACTTC
CASALTGETQYF
>.|few|15|TRBJ2-7|TRBV4-3
TGCGCCAGCAGCCTATACAGGGTTTCCACCTACGAGCAGTACTTC
CASSLYRVSTYEQYF
>.|.|14|TRBJ1-2|TRBV29-1
TGCAGCGTGGCAAAAGGGACTGCAAACTATGGCTACACCTTC
CSVAKGTANYGYTF
>.|.|14|TRBJ2-2|TRBV7-2
TGTGCCAGCAGCTTAGTTGAGGGTTCTAGGGAGCTGTTTTTT
CASSLVEGSRELFF
>TRBD2|.|17|TRBJ2-3|TRBV14
TGTGCCAGCAGCCAAGACATTAGCGGGGGGGCCGCAGATACGCAGTATTTT
CASSQDISGGAADTQYF
>TRBD1|.|15|TRBJ1-2|TRBV18
TGTGCCAGCTATAAGGACAGGCTCTCTAACTATGGCTACACCTTC
CASYKDRLSNYGYTF
>.|.|15|TRBJ1-1|TRBV19
TGTGCCAGTAGTTTAGGGGAGGTCCGGAACACTGAAGCTTTCTTT
CASSLGEVRNTEAFF
>.|.|13|TRBJ1-1|TRBV19
TGTGCCAGTAGTATCCACAGGGACACTGAAGCTTTCTTT
CASSIHRDTEAFF
>.|.|13|TRBJ1-1|TRBV5-4
TGTGCCAGCAGCTTGGACAGGGACACTGAAGCTTTCTTT
CASSLDRDTEAFF